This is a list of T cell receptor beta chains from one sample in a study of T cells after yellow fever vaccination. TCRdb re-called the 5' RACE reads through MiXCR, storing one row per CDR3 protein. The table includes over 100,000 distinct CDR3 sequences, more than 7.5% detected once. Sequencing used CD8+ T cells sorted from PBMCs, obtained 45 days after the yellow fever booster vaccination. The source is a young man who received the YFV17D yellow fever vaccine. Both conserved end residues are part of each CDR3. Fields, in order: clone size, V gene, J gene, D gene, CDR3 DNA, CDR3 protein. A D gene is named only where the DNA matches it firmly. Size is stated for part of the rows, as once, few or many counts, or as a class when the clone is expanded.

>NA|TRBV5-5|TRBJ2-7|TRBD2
TGTGCCAGCAGTTTTAACCCCGGGACTAGCGGGAGAAGGGAGCAGTACTTC
CASSFNPGTSGRREQYF
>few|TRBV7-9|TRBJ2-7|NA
TGTGCCAGCAGCCACAATCAGCCTCCTATCTACGAGCAGTACTTC
CASSHNQPPIYEQYF
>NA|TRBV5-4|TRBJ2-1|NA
TGTGCCAGCAGCTTGGGGCGGTTTAGCTCCTACAATGAGCAGTTCTTC
CASSLGRFSSYNEQFF
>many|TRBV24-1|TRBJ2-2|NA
TGTGCCACCAAGCTGGGCGGGGAGCTGTTTTTT
CATKLGGELFF
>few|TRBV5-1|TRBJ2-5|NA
TGCGCCAGCAGCCCAGAGGGGGGGACGAGTGAGACCCAGTACTTC
CASSPEGGTSETQYF
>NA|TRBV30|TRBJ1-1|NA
TGTGCCTGGAGTGTAGATACGTCTGAAGCTTTCTTT
CAWSVDTSEAFF
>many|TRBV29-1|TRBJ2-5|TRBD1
TGCAGCGTTGAGGGACAGGGTCAAGGGGAGACCCAGTACTTC
CSVEGQGQGETQYF
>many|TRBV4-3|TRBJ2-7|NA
TGCGCCAGCAGCCAAAATCAGGGTCCCTACTACGAGCAGTACTTC
CASSQNQGPYYEQYF
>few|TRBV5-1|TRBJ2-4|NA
TGCGCCAGCAGCCAACCGACAGCGTCGGGCAAAAACATTCAGTACTTC
CASSQPTASGKNIQYF
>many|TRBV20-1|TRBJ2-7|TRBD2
TGCAGTGCCATCATTCTAGCGGGAAAGTACTACGAGCAGTACTTC
CSAIILAGKYYEQYF
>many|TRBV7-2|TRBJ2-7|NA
TGTGCCAGCAGCTTAGGACCGGGCCACGAGCAGTACTTC
CASSLGPGHEQYF
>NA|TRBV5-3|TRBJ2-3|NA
TGTGCCAGAAGCCTGGAGCGGGCACGAGATACGCAGTATTTT
CARSLERARDTQYF
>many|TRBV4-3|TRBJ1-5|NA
TGCGCCAGCAGCCAAGACCCGGGTGGGCAGCCCCAGCATTTT
CASSQDPGGQPQHF
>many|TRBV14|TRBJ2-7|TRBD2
TGTGCCAGCAGCCAGGAAACTAGCGGGAACGTCTTC
CASSQETSGNVF
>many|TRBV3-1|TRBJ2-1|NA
TGTGCCAGCAGCCAGCTGGGACAGCTTTTCTTAGCGGGATCTCTCAATGAGCAGTTCTTC
CASSQLGQLFLAGSLNEQFF
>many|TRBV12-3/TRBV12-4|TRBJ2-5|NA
TGTGCCAGCCTCAGAGGGGCCTACCAAGAGACCCAGTACTTC
CASLRGAYQETQYF
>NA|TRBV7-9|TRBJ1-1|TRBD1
TGTGCCAGCATCCCTAGGGGGGGACAGGTTTTCACTGAAGCTTTCTTT
CASIPRGGQVFTEAFF
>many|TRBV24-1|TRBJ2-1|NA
TGTGCCACCAGTGATTTCGGGGGGCTATCCTACAATGTCCAGTTCTTC
CATSDFGGLSYNVQFF
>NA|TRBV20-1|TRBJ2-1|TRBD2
TGCAGTACTGGAGCTACCGGGAGGCCTTTCTACAGTGAGCAGTTCTTC
CSTGATGRPFYSEQFF
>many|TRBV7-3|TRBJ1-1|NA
TGTGCCAGCAGCTTTGGGATGAACACTGAAGCTTTCTTT
CASSFGMNTEAFF
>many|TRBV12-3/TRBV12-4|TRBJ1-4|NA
TGTGCCAGCAGTTCCTCGGTTTCTGACGGAACTAATGAAAAACTGTTTTTT
CASSSSVSDGTNEKLFF
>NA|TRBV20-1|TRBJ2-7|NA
TGCAGTGCTAGAGATCTAGACAGATCCTACGAGCAGTACTTC
CSARDLDRSYEQYF
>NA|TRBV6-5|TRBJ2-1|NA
TGTGCCAGCAGTTACGGTGCTGGGGTCAGGAATGAGCAGTTCTTC
CASSYGAGVRNEQFF
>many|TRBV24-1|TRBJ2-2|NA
TGTGCCACCAGTGATTTTGGAGAAAGGAACACCGGGGAGCTGTTTTTT
CATSDFGERNTGELFF
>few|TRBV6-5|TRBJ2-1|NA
TGTGCCAGCAGTTACCCAGAAAAAGAATACAATGAGCAGTTCTTC
CASSYPEKEYNEQFF
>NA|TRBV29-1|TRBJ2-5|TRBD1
TGCAGCGTTAGGGTCAGCCAGGGGGCAGGAGAGACCCAGTACTTC
CSVRVSQGAGETQYF
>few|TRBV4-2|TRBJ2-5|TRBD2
TGTGCCAGCAGCCAAGAGGGGTACGCGGGAGGATTGGAGACCCAGTACTTC
CASSQEGYAGGLETQYF
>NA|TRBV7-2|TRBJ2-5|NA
TGTGCTGAGACACACCAAGAGACCCAGTACTTC
CAETHQETQYF
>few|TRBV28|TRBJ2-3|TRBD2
TGTGCCACTCGGACTAGCGGGAGTACAGATACGCAGTATTTT
CATRTSGSTDTQYF
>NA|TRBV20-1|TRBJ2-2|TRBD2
TGCAGTGTCTATAGCGGGAGGGTGTCCGGGGAGCTGTTTTTT
CSVYSGRVSGELFF
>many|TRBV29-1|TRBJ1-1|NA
TGCAGCGTTGATCGGGCAGGAAGGGAACCTGAAGCTTTCTTT
CSVDRAGREPEAFF
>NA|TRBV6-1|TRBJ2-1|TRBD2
TGTGCCAGCATCGCCGGGACTAGGATTTACAATGAGCAGTTCTTC
CASIAGTRIYNEQFF
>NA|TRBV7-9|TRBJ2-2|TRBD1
TGTGCCAGCAGCACGGACAGGGGGCGCCGGGGCACCGGGGAGCTGTTTTTT
CASSTDRGRRGTGELFF
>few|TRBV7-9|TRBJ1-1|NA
TGTGCCAGCAGCCTCGGTGAGTCCACTGAAGCTTTCTTT
CASSLGESTEAFF
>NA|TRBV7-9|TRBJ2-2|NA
TGTGCCAGCAGCCACGGACTCGCGGGCGGTAGGGAGCTGTTTTTT
CASSHGLAGGRELFF
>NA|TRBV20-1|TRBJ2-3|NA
TGCAGTGCTAGACTACCAGCGAGCCCCCCAGGTGCGCAGTATTTT
CSARLPASPPGAQYF
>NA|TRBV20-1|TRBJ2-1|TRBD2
TGCAGTGCAGGGGGCGGGAGGGCCCTTGAGCAGTTCTTC
CSAGGGRALEQFF
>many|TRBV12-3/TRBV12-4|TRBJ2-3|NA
TGTGCCAGCAGCGTCTCCGGGACAGCGGGAACAGATACGCAGTATTTT
CASSVSGTAGTDTQYF
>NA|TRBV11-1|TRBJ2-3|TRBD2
TGTGCCAGCAGCTCACTAGCGGGACGCGCCACTAGCACAGATACGCAGTATTTT
CASSSLAGRATSTDTQYF
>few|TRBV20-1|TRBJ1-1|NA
TGCAGTGCTAGAGATAGGGCACGATCCTATTTCACTGAAGCTTTCTTT
CSARDRARSYFTEAFF
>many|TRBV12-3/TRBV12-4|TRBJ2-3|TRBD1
TGTGCCAGCAGCATCCGGGACAGGGGAACAGATACGCAGTATTTT
CASSIRDRGTDTQYF
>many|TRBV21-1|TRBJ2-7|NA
TGTGCCAGCAGCAAAAACTTCCCCCGGGGGACTAGCGTGGCCTACGAGCAGTACTTC
CASSKNFPRGTSVAYEQYF
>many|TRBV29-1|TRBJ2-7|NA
TGCAGCGTTGATTCGGGCGACTACGAGCAGTACTTC
CSVDSGDYEQYF
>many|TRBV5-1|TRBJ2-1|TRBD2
TGCGCCAGCAGCTCTCTAGCGGGAGAGTACAATGAGCAGTTCTTC
CASSSLAGEYNEQFF
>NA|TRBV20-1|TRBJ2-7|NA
TGCAGTGCTCAAAGGTTTGGGGCCAGGGGGGTTCCCGAGCAGTACTTC
CSAQRFGARGVPEQYF
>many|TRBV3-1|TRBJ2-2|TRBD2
TGTGCCAGCAGCACCCAAATAGCGGGATGGGTGAACACCGGGGAGCTGTTTTTT
CASSTQIAGWVNTGELFF
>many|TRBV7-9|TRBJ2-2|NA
TGTGCCAGCAGCTTAGAAGGGCCCAACACCGGGGAGCTGTTTTTT
CASSLEGPNTGELFF
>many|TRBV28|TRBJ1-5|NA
TGTGCCAGCACTACAAGGAGCAATCAGCCCCAGCATTTT
CASTTRSNQPQHF
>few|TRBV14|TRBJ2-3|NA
TGTGCCAGCAGCCAAGCGAGGACAGATACGCAGTATTTT
CASSQARTDTQYF
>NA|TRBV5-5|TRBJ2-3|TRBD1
TGTGCCAGCAGCTTGGATGGGACAGGGGACATCACAGATACGCAGTATTTT
CASSLDGTGDITDTQYF
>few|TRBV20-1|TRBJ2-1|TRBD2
TGCACTGCTAGAGTTCGCAGCGGGGCTTCCTACAATGAGCAGTTCTTC
CTARVRSGASYNEQFF
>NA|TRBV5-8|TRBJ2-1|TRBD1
TGTGCCAGCAGCTTGAAAGACCAGGGGGCCTACAATGAGCAGTTCTTC
CASSLKDQGAYNEQFF
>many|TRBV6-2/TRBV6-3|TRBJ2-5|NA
TGTGCCACCCCATCCGGGGACGGGAAAGAGACCCAGTACTTC
CATPSGDGKETQYF
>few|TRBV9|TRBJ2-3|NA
TGTGCCAGCAGCGTACATGGGGCTGGTACAGATACGCAGTATTTT
CASSVHGAGTDTQYF
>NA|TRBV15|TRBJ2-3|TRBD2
TGTGCCACCAGCAGAGAAGCGGGACCATCCGTCAATCAGCCCCAGTATTTT
CATSREAGPSVNQPQYF
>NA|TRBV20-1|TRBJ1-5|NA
TGCAGTGCTAGTTGGGCAGGTGCTGATAGCAATCAGCCCCAGCATTTT
CSASWAGADSNQPQHF
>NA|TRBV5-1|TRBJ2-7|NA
TGCGCCAGCAGCTTGGCCCCAGGGAGAGTAAACGAGCAGTACTTC
CASSLAPGRVNEQYF
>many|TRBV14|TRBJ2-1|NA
TGTGCCAGCAGCCTTTGGGGGACTGGCAATGAGCAGTTCTTC
CASSLWGTGNEQFF
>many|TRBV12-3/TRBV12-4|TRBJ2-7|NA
TGTGCCAGCAGTTTAGCCCTTGGCACCTACGAGCAGTACTTC
CASSLALGTYEQYF